The 13 T cell receptor beta chains given below trace back to one sample, sequenced in a study of monozygotic twins with cystic fibrosis. Method: immunoSEQ multiplex PCR; TCRdb's copy keeps in-frame clones and lacks some. The sample consists of about 24,000 clones, around 90% of them appearing once. Source material: blood. These receptors were taken from a girl aged 2 to 10 with cystic fibrosis.

The rearrangement links TRBV2 to TRBJ2-3; 13 nucleotides match TRBD2. The CDR3 totals 16 residues. CDR1 is SNHLY, CDR2 FYNNEI, per germline. V was pared by 4 bases and J by 6 bases, with 7 bases of the junction left unmatched. The CDR3 protein is CASSVTSGGAQDTQYF. Here the CDR3 DNA reads TGTGCCAGCAGTGTCACTAGCGGGGGGGCCCAGGATACGCAGTATTTT. Combining the CDR3 with reference TRBV2 and TRBJ2-3 gives the whole variable domain EPEVTQTPSHQVTQMGQEVILRCVPISNHLYFYWYRQILGQKVEFLVSFYNNEISEKSEIFDDQFSVERPDGSNFTLKIRSTKLEDSAMYFCASSVTSGGAQDTQYFGPGTRLTVL.

The chain employs TRBV7-9 and TRBJ2-1, with unresolved D. CDR1 and CDR2 (germline): SEHNR, FQNEAQ (reference sequence). The length of the CDR3 is 14 residues. The V end was cut by 2 bases, the J end by 8 bases, with 13 bases between. Here the CDR3 DNA reads TGTGCCAGCAGCTTACGGGCCTCGACACATGAGCAGTTCTTC. Residues: CASSLRASTHEQFF.

This sequence joins TRBV5-4 and TRBJ2-1; unclear D gene. V shed 9 bases and J shed 0 bases, with 19 bases lying between them. The CDR3 totals 16 residues. Germline assignment: CDR1 SGHNT and CDR2 YYREEE (reference sequence). Here the CDR3 DNA reads TGTGCCACCAATCCTTCTGGCATGAGCTCCTACAATGAGCAGTTCTTC. This gives the protein CATNPSGMSSYNEQFF.

The chain combines TRBV13 with TRBJ2-5; D is unresolved. This CDR3 has 15 amino acids. Trimming left V 2 bases short and J 2 bases short, with 12 bases between. Per germline, CDR1 PRHDT and CDR2 FYEKMQ (reference sequence). The CDR3 bases are TGTGCCAGCAGCTTACTGCAAGGGTCTCAAGAGACCCAGTACTTC. It yields the protein CASSLLQGSQETQYF.

V usage is TRBV7-2 and J usage is TRBJ2-7; TRBD2 is a possible D gene (5 bases). CDR1 and CDR2 from the germline V gene are SGHTA and FQGNSA. The CDR3 has 15 residues. Deletions cut 4 bases from V and 2 bases from J, with 15 bases between. Here the CDR3 DNA reads TGTGCCAGCAGCTCAAGCGGTCCGATTACCTACGAGCAGTACTTC. This encodes CASSSSGPITYEQYF.

The chain joins TRBV5-1 to TRBJ2-5; D not resolved. V was clipped by 0 bases and J by 3 bases, with 12 bases between them. This CDR3 has 15 amino acids. CDR1 SGHRS and CDR2 YFSETQ come from the germline V gene. The CDR3 DNA follows: TGCGCCAGCAGCTTGGGAGGAACAGAGAAAGAGACCCAGTACTTC. This gives the protein CASSLGGTEKETQYF.

This clone was seen only a few times. V and J are TRBV13 and TRBJ1-6, with no clear D. Trimming cost V 3 bases and J 1 base, with 13 bases left between them. The CDR3 is 17 residues long. Per germline, CDR1 PRHDT and CDR2 FYEKMQ (reference sequence). CDR3 in amino acids: CASSLSYGRSYNSPLHF. The CDR3 nucleotides read TGTGCCAGCAGCTTGTCTTACGGACGGTCCTATAATTCACCCCTCCACTTT.

The chain employs TRBV6-5 and TRBJ1-1; 9 bases are shared with TRBD1. The CDR3 consists of 16 residues. Germline assignment: CDR1 MNHEY and CDR2 SVGAGI. J was trimmed by 4 bases and V by 4 bases; bases with no gene match: 10. CDR3 coding DNA: TGTGCCAGCAGTTTAAGACAGGGGGAGGCAGGCACTGAAGCTTTCTTT. Its protein is CASSLRQGEAGTEAFF.

J is TRBJ2-7 and V is TRBV11-3; D perhaps matches TRBD2 (6 bases). Germline V gives CDR1 SGHNT, CDR2 YENEEA. V was cut by 5 bases and J by 1 base, with 12 bases left in between. The CDR3 length is 14 residues. CDR3 amino acids: CASSPGGLSYEQYF. CDR3 DNA sequence: TGTGCCAGCAGCCCCGGAGGGCTATCCTACGAGCAGTACTTC.

This clone was counted between two and nine times. CDR3 bases: TGTGCCAGCAGTTCAGGGTTGATCAATTCACCCCTCCACTTT. Residues: CASSSGLINSPLHF. This chain connects TRBV6-5 to TRBJ1-6; maybe TRBD1 (5 bases). The CDR3 has 14 amino acids. In germline, CDR1 is MNHEY, CDR2 SVGAGI. With 4 bases removed from V and 7 bases from J, the gap between germline ends came to 11 bases.

The CDR3 region is CASSRQATNSPLHF. The DNA for the CDR3 is TGTGCCAGCAGTAGACAGGCCACTAATTCACCCCTCCACTTT. The chain joins TRBV6-6 to TRBJ1-6, with a possible D match to TRBD1 (6 bases). This CDR3 has 14 amino acids. CDR1 is MNHNY and CDR2 is SVGAGI in the germline V gene (reference sequence). With 5 bases removed from V and 6 bases from J, the gap between germline ends came to 11 bases.

V gene TRBV6-4 combines with J gene TRBJ1-3; a possible D gene is TRBD1 (5 bases). The germline V gene has CDR1 MRHNA and CDR2 SNTAGT. The length of the CDR3 is 15 residues. V was shortened by 3 bases and J by 9 bases, with 18 bases between the two germline ends. The DNA for the CDR3 is TGTGCCAGCAGTGATCGGCCAGCCAGTGGGGGCACCATATATTTT. Protein product: CASSDRPASGGTIYF.

CDR3: CASSEHTNYGYTF. In nucleotides, the CDR3 is TGTGCCAGCAGTGAACACACCAACTATGGCTACACCTTC. The chain uses TRBV6-1 and TRBJ1-2; D gene unclear. The V and J ends lost 2 bases and 2 bases respectively, with 6 bases between them. CDR3 size: 13 residues. The germline V gene encodes CDR1 MNHNS and CDR2 SASEGT.